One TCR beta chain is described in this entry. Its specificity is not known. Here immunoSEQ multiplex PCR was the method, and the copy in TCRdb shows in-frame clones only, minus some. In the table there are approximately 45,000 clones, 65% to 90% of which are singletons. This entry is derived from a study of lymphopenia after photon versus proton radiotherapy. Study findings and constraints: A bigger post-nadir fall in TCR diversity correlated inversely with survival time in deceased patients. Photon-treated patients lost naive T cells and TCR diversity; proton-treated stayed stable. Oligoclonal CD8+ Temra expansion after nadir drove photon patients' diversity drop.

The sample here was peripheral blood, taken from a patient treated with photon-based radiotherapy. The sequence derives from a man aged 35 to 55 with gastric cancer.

The CDR3 bases are TGTGCCAGCAGCGCGACCAGGGGAGAGGAAAAACTGTTTTTT. This codes for CASSATRGEEKLFF. The rearrangement joins TRBV7-2 to TRBJ1-4; D perhaps matches TRBD1 (6 bases). V lost 5 bases and J lost 8, with 15 bases in between. CDR3 size: 14 residues. Germline V gives CDR1 SGHTA, CDR2 FQGNSA.